This T cell receptor (beta chain) was sequenced during a study of a mutant IDH1 vaccine in newly diagnosed glioma. Study details: Pretreatment consisted of radiotherapy, temozolomide, or both, with most receiving both. Whole-study findings and limits: Variations in leading peripheral T cell clonotypes appeared to have no connection with pseudoprogression.

The germline V gene encodes CDR1 SNHLY and CDR2 FYNNEI. Trimming removed 3 bases at V and 3 bases at J, with 8 bases between. The CDR3 contains 13 residues. Details on this clone: Its antigen is still unknown.

As to time point: week 35, safety follow-up. Doses of 300 ug of mutant IDH1 20-mer peptide were given with topical imiquimod. The vaccination schedule gave patients eight doses in weeks 1, 3, 5, 7, 11, 15, 19 and 23. Libraries were prepared by immunoSEQ multiplex PCR; TCRdb keeps only in-frame clonotypes and omits some of them. The data contain over 45,000 clones, about three quarters of them singletons. This TCR came from a middle-aged man with glioma. The specimen comprised PBMCs, sampled from a glioma patient whose treatment included an IDH1 peptide vaccine. The V and J genes are TRBV2 and TRBJ2-5; D remains ambiguous. This CDR3 is CASSEGREETQYF. The CDR3 DNA reads as TGTGCCAGCAGTGAGGGCAGAGAAGAGACCCAGTACTTC.